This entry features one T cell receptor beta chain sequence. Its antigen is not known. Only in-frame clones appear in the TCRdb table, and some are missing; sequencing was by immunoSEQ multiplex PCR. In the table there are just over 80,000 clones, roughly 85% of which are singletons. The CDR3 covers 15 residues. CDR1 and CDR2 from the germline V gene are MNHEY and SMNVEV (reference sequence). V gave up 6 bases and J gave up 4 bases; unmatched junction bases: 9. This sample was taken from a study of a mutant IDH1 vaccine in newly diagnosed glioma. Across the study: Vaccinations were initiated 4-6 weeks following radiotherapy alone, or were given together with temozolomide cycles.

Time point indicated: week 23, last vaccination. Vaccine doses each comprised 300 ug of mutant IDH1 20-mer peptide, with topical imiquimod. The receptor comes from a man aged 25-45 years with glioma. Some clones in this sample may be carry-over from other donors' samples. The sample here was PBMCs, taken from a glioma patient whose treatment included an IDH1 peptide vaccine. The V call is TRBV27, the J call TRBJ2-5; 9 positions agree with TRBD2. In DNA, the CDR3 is TGTGCCAGCAGCGGTAGCGGGAGTAGTAGAGAGACCCAGTACTTC. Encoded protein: CASSGSGSSRETQYF.